This T cell receptor (beta chain) appears in the sequencing data of a study of cytomegalovirus exposure and HLA in healthy donors. Findings and limits, study-wide: Rarity held for most TCR sequences, but there were some public TCRs that occurred in many donors. Indistinguishable V segments, including TRBV6-2 and TRBV6-3, were excluded. Using a false discovery rate of 0.05, a later analysis showed that approximately 17,000 TCR beta sequences were associated with HLA alleles.

On this clone: Its matching antigen is unknown. The sample holds other DNA sequences that translate to the same CDR3.

Germline CDR1 is SQVTM and CDR2 is ANQGSEA. This CDR3 has 10 residues. V gave up 5 bases and J gave up 3 bases, with 5 bases separating them. Primers included in the PCR were 60 Vbeta and 13 Jbeta primers. The protocol was immunoSEQ multiplex PCR, while the TCRdb copy is restricted to in-frame clones and leaves out a portion. The profile shows some 91,000 clones, roughly nine tenths of them singletons. The receptor was isolated from a man aged 30 to 45 in good health and CMV-seropositive. V and J are TRBV29-1 and TRBJ2-7; no clear D gene. Sequences were obtained from PBMCs. This chain's CDR3 is CSVRDYEQYF. The CDR3 DNA follows: TGCAGCGTTCGCGACTACGAGCAGTACTTC.